Below are 17 T cell receptor beta chains sequenced from a single sample in a study of beta chain features in type 1 diabetes. The whole isolated RNA underwent reverse transcription, so sequencing captured expressed TCRB transcripts. Only in-frame clones appear in the TCRdb table, and some are missing; sequencing was by immunoSEQ multiplex PCR. This table holds 150,000 to 160,000 clones, 11% found once. The sequenced material came from central memory CD4+ T cells from blood. The source of these receptors is a man between 18 and 29 years old in good health.

The J gene is TRBJ1-1, the V gene TRBV28, with D uncertain. Trimming pared 3 bases from V and 7 bases from J, leaving 6 bases between. This CDR3 has 11 amino acids. Germline V lookup: CDR1 MDHEN, CDR2 SYDVKM. The CDR3 here is CASSFSFEAFF. The DNA for the CDR3 is TGTGCCAGCAGTTTTAGTTTTGAAGCTTTCTTT.

In its sample, this clone was seen a few times. The rearrangement links TRBV5-8 to TRBJ2-3, with unresolved D. Trimming shortened V by 0 bases and J by 1 base, and 6 bases separated the two germline ends. Germline loops: CDR1 SGHTS, CDR2 YDEGEE. The CDR3 is made up of 14 amino acids. The CDR3 reads CASSLGRGTDTQYF. CDR3 DNA: TGTGCCAGCAGCTTGGGTCGGGGCACAGATACGCAGTATTTT.

This clone has a handful of counts. The gene calls are TRBV9 and TRBJ2-7; TRBD1 is a possible D gene (5 bases). Trimming took off 3 bases at V and 7 bases at J, with 14 bases between the two ends. Per the germline V gene, CDR1 is SGDLS and CDR2 is YYNGEE. The CDR3 is made up of 13 amino acids. Written as DNA, the CDR3 is TGTGCCAGCAGCGAGGTTACAGGTGGTGAGCAGTACTTC. This codes for CASSEVTGGEQYF. The full variable domain, in which reference TRBV9 and TRBJ2-7 provide the parts outside the CDR3, is DSGVTQTPKHLITATGQRVTLRCSPRSGDLSVYWYQQSLDQGLQFLIQYYNGEERAKGNILERFSAQQFPDLHSELNLSSLELGDSALYFCASSEVTGGEQYFGPGTRLTVT.

This clone was detected a few times. The rearrangement joins TRBV28 to TRBJ2-7; tentative D call: TRBD2 (5 bases). CDR1 MDHEN and CDR2 SYDVKM come from the germline V gene. There are 14 residues in the CDR3. Between the trimmed V and J ends, which lost 3 bases and 6 bases, there was a span of 15 bases. The CDR3: CASSLEAFLGEQYF. Here the CDR3 DNA reads TGTGCCAGCAGTTTGGAGGCCTTCTTGGGCGAGCAGTACTTC.

This clone has a handful of counts. The chain recombines TRBV28 with TRBJ2-6; D call uncertain. V was pared by 10 bases and J by 1 base, with 8 bases between. This CDR3 is 13 amino acids long. Germline assignment: CDR1 MDHEN and CDR2 SYDVKM. For the CDR3, the DNA is TGTGCCACCTACAGATCTGGGGCCAACGTCCTGACTTTC. This sequence encodes CATYRSGANVLTF.

This clone turned up a few times. The V call is TRBV30, the J call TRBJ1-5; D is unclear. This CDR3 has 14 residues. CDR1 GTSNPN and CDR2 SVGIG come from the germline V gene (reference sequence). Trimming took 0 bases from V and 3 from J, leaving 9 bases between them. The CDR3 loop is CAWSVSGINQPQHF. The CDR3 DNA is TGTGCCTGGAGTGTTTCTGGGATCAATCAGCCCCAGCATTTT.

This sequence joins TRBV29-1 and TRBJ1-2, with D hard to call. Between the trimmed V and J ends, which lost 2 bases and 6 bases, there was a span of 4 bases. The CDR3 is made up of 10 amino acids. Germline V lookup: CDR1 SQVTM, CDR2 ANQGSEA. The CDR3 nucleotides are TGCAGCGTTGAATATAATGGCTACACCTTC. Encoded protein: CSVEYNGYTF.

There are a few counts of this clone. The V and J genes are TRBV9 and TRBJ2-5; 8 nucleotides line up with TRBD2. The CDR3 loop spans 16 amino acids. The V and J ends lost 4 bases and 2 bases, in that order; junction bases with no gene match: 10. The germline gives CDR1 SGDLS, CDR2 YYNGEE. The CDR3 sequence: CASSPSLREGQETQYF. The CDR3 region has the DNA TGTGCCAGCAGCCCATCGCTTCGGGAGGGGCAAGAGACCCAGTACTTC.

This clone was detected only a few times. The sample carries other DNA sequences with the same CDR3. J is TRBJ1-2 and V is TRBV5-6; TRBD1 might be the D (6 bases). Germline loops: CDR1 SGHDT, CDR2 YYEEEE. This CDR3 spans 13 amino acids. Trimming pared 2 bases from V and 4 bases from J, leaving 9 bases between. The CDR3 spells CASSLQGGYGYTF. CDR3 nucleotide sequence: TGTGCCAGCAGCTTACAGGGAGGCTATGGCTACACCTTC.

This chain connects TRBV29-1 to TRBJ1-3; TRBD1 is a possible D gene (6 bases). Trimming stripped 3 bases from V and 3 bases from J, with 12 bases between. CDR1 SQVTM and CDR2 ANQGSEA come from the germline V gene. The CDR3 covers 14 residues. The CDR3 spells CSVDDRTSGNTIYF. The CDR3 bases are TGCAGCGTTGACGACAGGACGAGTGGAAACACCATATATTTT.

In its sample, this clone was seen a few times. The chain carries TRBV7-2 and TRBJ2-7; 7 bases match TRBD1. V lost 2 bases to trimming and J lost 6 bases; unmatched junction nucleotides: 7. The CDR3 covers 14 residues. Germline CDR1 reads SGHTA; CDR2 reads FQGNSA. The DNA of the CDR3 is TGTGCCAGCAGCTTAAACCCAGGGGGTAGCGAGCAGTACTTC. This encodes CASSLNPGGSEQYF.

This clone has just a few counts. V is TRBV7-9 and J is TRBJ2-1; no reliable D call. The CDR3 runs 14 residues. The V and J ends lost 2 bases and 4 bases respectively, with 9 bases between them. The germline gives CDR1 SEHNR, CDR2 FQNEAQ (reference sequence). This chain's CDR3 is CASSLSIPYNEQFF. DNA of the CDR3: TGTGCCAGCAGCTTATCCATCCCATACAATGAGCAGTTCTTC.

This clone was counted between two and nine times. This rearrangement joins TRBV7-2 to TRBJ1-2; unclear D gene. The CDR3 has 15 residues. Trimming left V 5 bases short and J 4 bases short, with 17 bases between. CDR1 is SGHTA, CDR2 FQGNSA, per germline. This CDR3 is CASSVDLAGFYGYTF. CDR3 sequence (DNA): TGTGCCAGCAGCGTAGACCTCGCGGGATTCTATGGCTACACCTTC.

This clone appeared a few times. CDR3 amino acids: CSVNFGAGGYEQYF. The CDR3 DNA sequence: TGCAGCGTTAATTTTGGGGCGGGAGGCTACGAGCAGTACTTC. The chain recombines TRBV29-1 with TRBJ2-7, with 8 nucleotides matching TRBD2. Trimming cost V 5 bases and J 3 bases; bases outside gene matches: 9. The CDR3 is 14 residues long. Germline V lookup: CDR1 SQVTM, CDR2 ANQGSEA.

This sequence joins TRBV2 and TRBJ2-4; 8 bases map to TRBD1. V lost 4 bases to trimming and J lost 3 bases; unmatched junction nucleotides: 2. Germline CDR1 and CDR2: SNHLY and FYNNEI. This CDR3 has 14 residues. CDR3 amino acids: CASSGDRNKNIQYF. In nucleotides, the CDR3 is TGTGCCAGCAGTGGGGACAGGAACAAAAACATTCAGTACTTC.

This chain joins TRBV4-2 and TRBJ2-1, with 13 bases fitting TRBD2. The CDR3 runs 19 residues. With V trimmed by 3 bases and J by 4 bases, 12 bases remained unmatched. Germline assignment: CDR1 LGHNA and CDR2 YNFKEQ. The CDR3 nucleotides are TGTGCCAGCAGCCATACTCTCGGGACTAGCGGGGTGAAGTACAATGAGCAGTTCTTC. It codes for CASSHTLGTSGVKYNEQFF.

This clone was counted a few times. The V and J genes are TRBV30 and TRBJ2-7; D remains ambiguous. The CDR3 extends over 12 amino acids. V gave up 3 bases and J gave up 0 bases, with 6 bases separating them. CDR1 is GTSNPN and CDR2 is SVGIG in the germline V gene (reference sequence). The CDR3 DNA follows: TGTGCCTGGAGGGACCACTCCTACGAGCAGTACTTC. As protein: CAWRDHSYEQYF. The full variable domain, rest sourced from reference TRBV30 and TRBJ2-7, is SQTIHQWPATLVQPVGSPLSLECTVEGTSNPNLYWYRQAAGRGLQLLFYSVGIGQISSEVPQNLSASRPQDRQFILSSKKLLLSDSGFYLCAWRDHSYEQYFGPGTRLTVT.